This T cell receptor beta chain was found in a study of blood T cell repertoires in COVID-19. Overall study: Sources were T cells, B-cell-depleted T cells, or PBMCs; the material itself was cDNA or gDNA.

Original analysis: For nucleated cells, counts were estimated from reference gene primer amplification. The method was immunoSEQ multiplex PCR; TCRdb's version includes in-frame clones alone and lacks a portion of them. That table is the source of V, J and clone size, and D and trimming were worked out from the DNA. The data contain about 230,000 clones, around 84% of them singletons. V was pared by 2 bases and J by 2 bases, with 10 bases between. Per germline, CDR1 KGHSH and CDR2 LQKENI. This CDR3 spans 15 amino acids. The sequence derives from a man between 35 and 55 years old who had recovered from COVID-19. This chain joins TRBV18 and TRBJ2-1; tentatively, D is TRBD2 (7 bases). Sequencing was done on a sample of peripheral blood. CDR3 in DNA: TGTGCCAGCTCACCAACGGGGGGCACCTACAATGAGCAGTTCTTC. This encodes CASSPTGGTYNEQFF.